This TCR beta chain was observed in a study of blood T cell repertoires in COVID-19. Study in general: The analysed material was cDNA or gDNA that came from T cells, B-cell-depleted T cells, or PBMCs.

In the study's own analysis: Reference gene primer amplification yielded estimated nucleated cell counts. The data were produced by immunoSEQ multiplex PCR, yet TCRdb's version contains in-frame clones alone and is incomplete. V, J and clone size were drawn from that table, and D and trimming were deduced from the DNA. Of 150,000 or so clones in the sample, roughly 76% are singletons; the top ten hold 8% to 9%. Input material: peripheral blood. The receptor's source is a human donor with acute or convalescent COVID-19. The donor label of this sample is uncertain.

The CDR3, as DNA: TGTGCCAGCAGCTTCGAGGAGCGTGATGGCTACACCTTC. Amino acids: CASSFEERDGYTF. The chain couples TRBV7-9 to TRBJ1-2; D unclear. CDR3 length: 13 residues. Per germline, CDR1 SEHNR and CDR2 FQNEAQ (reference sequence). Trimming pared 3 bases from V and 6 bases from J, leaving 11 bases between.